The sequence of this T cell receptor beta chain was determined in a study of metastatic and nonmetastatic thyroid tumors. Background on the study: Samples came from malignant and benign thyroid patients, and repertoires were compared across blood and tumor or nodule tissue.

About this clone: The antigen is undetermined.

Per the germline V gene, CDR1 is MNHNS and CDR2 is SASEGT. With 2 bases removed from V and 3 bases from J, the gap between germline ends came to 14 bases. This CDR3 has 16 residues. As originally analysed: Construction of a distant-metastasis classifier for papillary thyroid cancer relied on CDR3 differences across clinicopathological groups. TCRdb recomputed clones from the PCR reads via MiXCR. TCRdb, not the original authors, processed these V and J calls. This sample has 10,000 to 13,000 clones, with roughly two fifths found just once. Study-wide findings and caveats: In both blood and tumor samples, TCR beta diversity was reported significantly higher for malignant than benign nodules.

Every patient underwent thyroid surgery untreated. Sequenced input: tumor tissue. The sequence was collected from a female donor with papillary thyroid cancer or a benign thyroid nodule (not recorded which). Some clones in this sample may be carry-over from other donors' samples. V is TRBV6-1 and J is TRBJ1-5; D uncertain. The CDR3 region has the DNA TGTGCCAGCAGTGAATATGGATATGGGCTCAATCAGCCCCAGCATTTT. This translates into CASSEYGYGLNQPQHF.